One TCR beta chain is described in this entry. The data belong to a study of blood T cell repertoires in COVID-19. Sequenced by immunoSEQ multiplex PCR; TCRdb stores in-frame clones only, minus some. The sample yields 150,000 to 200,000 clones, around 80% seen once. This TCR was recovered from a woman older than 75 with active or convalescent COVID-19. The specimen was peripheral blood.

The CDR3 DNA reads as TGTGCCAGTAGTGGTTGGGGGCGTAATTCACCCCTCCACTTT. Residues: CASSGWGRNSPLHF. The chain couples TRBV19 to TRBJ1-6; tentatively, D is TRBD1 (6 bases). The CDR3 contains 14 residues. Trimming removed 5 bases at V and 6 bases at J, with 11 bases between. The germline gives CDR1 LNHDA, CDR2 SQIVND (reference sequence).